What follows describes a single TCR beta chain. Its target is unknown. Employing constant-segment primers, 5'RACE generated TCR alpha and TCR beta cDNA libraries bearing sample barcodes and UMIs. TCRdb reanalysed the 5' RACE reads using MiXCR and keeps one entry per CDR3 protein. This table has about 270,000 distinct CDR3 sequences, 16% appearing once. These data originate in a study of T-cell memory formation after mild COVID-19. Findings and caveats of the study: Clones that contracted from day 15 to 85 had balanced CD4/CD8; later expanders were CD4+ biased. Prior to infection, memory already included some responding clones, suggesting cross-reactive memory joined. Clonal second-wave expansions that peaked on day 37 had unconfirmed SARS-CoV-2 specificity.

Germline V gives CDR1 DFQATT, CDR2 SNEGSKA (reference sequence). V was shortened by 3 bases and J by 0 bases, with 12 bases between the two germline ends. There are 15 residues in the CDR3. The sample was PBMCs or a T cell subset sorted from them (not recorded which). This TCR was recovered from a man aged 18 to 30 who had mild COVID-19 (a few samples of this study predate the infection). Cell type and time point are not known. V usage is TRBV20-1 and J usage is TRBJ2-1; D gene uncertain. The CDR3 region has the DNA TGCAGTGCTAGGCAAGTGATTAGCTCCTACAATGAGCAGTTCTTC. It yields the protein CSARQVISSYNEQFF.